This TCR beta chain stems from a study of OX40 agonist ivuxolimab in advanced cancers. Across the whole study: Ivuxolimab is an agonistic anti-OX40 (CD134) antibody, and patients were treated with it.

Method: immunoSEQ multiplex PCR; TCRdb's copy keeps in-frame clones and lacks some. The sample includes about 79,000 clones, 92% of them seen just once. About this clone itself: Its antigen is not known.

Findings of the study overall: At 0.1 to 3.0 mg/kg, CD4+ and CD8+ blood T cells expanded clonally by week 6.

Sequenced material: CD4+ or CD8+ T cells sorted from blood, taken in a trial of the OX40 agonist ivuxolimab. The origin of this receptor is an adult with an advanced solid tumor such as melanoma, head and neck, liver or kidney cancer.

CDR3 sequence reads: CASSWKSDTEAFF. CDR3 sequence (DNA): TGTGCCAGCAGCTGGAAGTCGGACACTGAAGCTTTCTTT. The V gene is TRBV7-6, the J gene TRBJ1-1; no reliable D call. The CDR3 covers 13 residues. Trimming stripped 4 bases from V and 3 bases from J, with 9 bases between. Germline lookup yields CDR1 SGHVS and CDR2 FNYEAQ.